This T cell receptor (beta chain) is from a study of blood T cell repertoires in COVID-19 (dated by TCRdb to about 2020). Looking at the study overall: Samples covering the acute and convalescent phases of COVID-19 were provided by collaborators in the United States, Italy and Spain. Samples came from the ongoing ImmuneRACE study (first 160 participants) plus 1,254 subjects from 6 global collaborators. Sample metadata almost always included a de-identified subject ID, COVID-19 status, age in years and sex. Deeply sampled blood TCRbeta repertoires from subjects exposed to, actively infected with, or recovered from COVID-19 were included in the dataset. Where HLA class I and class II types were available, the types were taken from metadata supplied by the sample provider, not from assay-based typing. The material from the prospective study consisted of cDNA or gDNA derived from T cells, B-cell-depleted T cells, or PBMCs. The repertoires were released in a freely available public database intended as a resource for research on the immune response to SARS-CoV-2.

TCRbeta CDR3 regions were amplified from genomic DNA using the immunoSEQ Assay, a bias-controlled multiplex PCR. On the study's bioinformatics: Within the assay, amplification of reference gene primers was used to estimate how many nucleated cells each sample contained. Sequence reads were collapsed and filtered to measure the absolute abundance of every unique TCRbeta CDR3 rearrangement. For each sample, productive Simpson clonality was calculated as the square root of Simpson's diversity index over productive rearrangements. TCRdb provides this immuneACCESS table in a form limited to in-frame rearrangements. Some clones are lacking; in checked studies, under half of them reflect an unresolved V gene, and why the rest are absent is not known. D and trimming were read from the DNA, whereas the V and J calls and clone size are those reported in that table. For this sample the table gives around 260,000 clones, of which approximately 91% were detected only once. The biggest ten clones account for roughly 0.96% of the sample.

Results the study describes overall, beyond this receptor: Clinical and demographic metadata were provided uncurated, with the amount varying by source and participant.

Reading the germline V gene gives CDR1 MNHEY and CDR2 SVGAGI. The CDR3 runs 14 amino acids, cysteine and phenylalanine included. Samples from volunteer blood donors who had recovered from COVID-19 were contributed by a second Seattle source. Collaborating institutions collected whole blood in K2EDTA tubes following their own protocols. For TCRbeta analysis, collaborator samples were shipped as frozen whole blood, as isolated PBMCs, or as DNA extracted from either sample type. Points on this clone: Its antigen is still unknown. The DNA is omitted, as the CDR3 cannot be located on it reliably, and the CDR3 follows TCRdb's listing.

Specimen: peripheral blood. This sequence uses TRBV6-5 and TRBJ1-1; the table gives TRBD1 as D, unverified against the DNA. The TCR sequence derives from a woman aged 40-49 years who had recovered from COVID-19. The CDR3 is CASSTSTGRAEAFF.